The 21 T cell receptor beta chains listed next were all sequenced from one sample in a study of cytomegalovirus exposure and HLA in healthy donors. Amplification used 60 Vbeta primers and 13 Jbeta primers. Produced via immunoSEQ multiplex PCR; TCRdb's table is partial and in-frame only. The sample includes about 180,000 clones, around three quarters of them seen just once. Material: PBMCs. These receptors were collected from a man aged 35-49 years in good health and CMV-seronegative.

In nucleotides, the CDR3 is TGTGCCAGCAGCCCTATGGAAGATGGGAGCAATGAGCAGTTCTTC. It is translated as CASSPMEDGSNEQFF. J is TRBJ2-1 and V is TRBV7-2, with TRBD2 as a possible D gene (5 bases). CDR1 is SGHTA and CDR2 is FQGNSA in the germline V gene. V was shortened by 5 bases and J by 6 bases, with 17 bases between the two germline ends. The CDR3 length is 15 residues.

The V gene is TRBV27, the J gene TRBJ1-2; TRBD1 agrees at 10 bases. This CDR3 has 14 residues. The germline CDR1 and CDR2 sequences are MNHEY and SMNVEV (reference sequence). The J segment lost 3 bases and the V segment lost 5 bases, leaving 3 bases of the junction unmatched. The CDR3 DNA sequence: TGTGCCAGCAGTGGCGGACAGGGGGACTATGGCTACACCTTC. It specifies CASSGGQGDYGYTF.

This clone was seen only once. V and J are TRBV6-6 and TRBJ1-1; 11 nucleotides line up with TRBD1. The CDR3 consists of 15 residues. Germline V gene lookup returns CDR1 MNHNY and CDR2 SVGAGI (reference sequence). V dropped 6 bases and J dropped 5; count of bases not matched to a gene: 8. The CDR3 loop reads CASRGWGTGGTEAFF. CDR3 coding DNA: TGTGCCAGCAGGGGTTGGGGGACAGGGGGTACTGAAGCTTTCTTT.

The gene calls are TRBV19 and TRBJ1-2; TRBD1 is a possible D gene (6 bases). The CDR3 is made up of 15 amino acids. CDR1 is LNHDA, CDR2 SQIVND, per germline (reference sequence). With 5 bases removed from V and 4 bases from J, the gap between germline ends came to 17 bases. The CDR3 reads CASSPLRGTGYGYTF. The CDR3 bases are TGTGCCAGTAGTCCCCTCAGGGGAACGGGCTATGGCTACACCTTC.

The V call is TRBV6-6, the J call TRBJ2-1, with 7 bases lining up with TRBD2. The junction had 10 bases not matched to a gene; V was cut back by 2 bases and J by 6 bases. Germline CDR1 MNHNY, CDR2 SVGAGI (reference sequence). The CDR3 consists of 16 residues. Here the CDR3 reads CASSYPSGREANEQFF. The CDR3 DNA sequence: TGTGCCAGCAGTTACCCTTCAGGGAGGGAGGCCAATGAGCAGTTCTTC.

The table lists this clone with a count of one. This chain links TRBV5-4 with TRBJ2-5; TRBD2 matches 10 bases. This CDR3 has 15 amino acids. Per germline, CDR1 SGHNT and CDR2 YYREEE (reference sequence). Trimming took 1 base from V and 5 from J; bases not matched to a gene: 5. As DNA, the CDR3 is TGTGCCAGCAGCTTGCCCCTAGCGGGAGTCGAGACCCAGTACTTC. Translated: CASSLPLAGVETQYF.

The chain employs TRBV19 and TRBJ1-2; 8 bases fit TRBD1. Trimming cost V 1 base and J 4 bases; bases outside gene matches: 2. This CDR3 spans 14 amino acids. The V gene's germline CDR1 is LNHDA and CDR2 SQIVND (reference sequence). The CDR3 spells CASSIGTGIYGYTF. The CDR3 nucleotides are TGTGCCAGTAGTATAGGGACAGGGATCTATGGCTACACCTTC.

The rearrangement links TRBV30 to TRBJ2-3; 11 positions agree with TRBD2. Germline V gene data show CDR1 as GTSNPN and CDR2 as SVGIG (reference sequence). Trimming at V came to 0 bases and at J to 4 bases, leaving 9 bases not matched to a gene. This CDR3 is 17 amino acids long. In DNA form, the CDR3 reads TGTGCCTGGAGTGTCTCGGCACTAGCGGGAGTTCCAGATACGCAGTATTTT. Amino acids: CAWSVSALAGVPDTQYF.

The V and J genes are TRBV15 and TRBJ1-5; 9 bases agree with TRBD1. This CDR3 is 16 amino acids long. The V gene end was trimmed by 5 bases and the J gene end by 6 bases; junction bases not matched to a gene: 11. The germline CDR1 and CDR2 sequences are LNHNV and YYDKDF (reference sequence). The CDR3 sequence: CATSYSTGGEAQPQHF. The CDR3 DNA is TGTGCCACCAGCTATTCGACAGGGGGTGAGGCTCAGCCCCAGCATTTT. The whole variable domain, filled in from reference TRBV15 and TRBJ1-5, reads DAMVIQNPRYQVTQFGKPVTLSCSQTLNHNVMYWYQQKSSQAPKLLFHYYDKDFNNEADTPDNFQSRRPNTSFCFLDIRSPGLGDTAMYLCATSYSTGGEAQPQHFGDGTRLSIL.

In its sample, this clone was seen a few times. The CDR3 here is CASSVSWTSTDTQYF. DNA for the CDR3: TGTGCCAGCAGCGTATCTTGGACTAGCACAGATACGCAGTATTTT. The chain is built from TRBV9 and TRBJ2-3; tentative D call: TRBD2 (5 bases). The CDR3 sequence is 15 residues long. CDR1 is SGDLS and CDR2 is YYNGEE in the germline V gene. V was trimmed by 1 base and J by 0 bases, leaving 9 bases between them.

This clone has a handful of counts. The V call is TRBV5-4, the J call TRBJ1-4; D might be TRBD1 (5 bases). V shed 4 bases and J shed 7 bases, with 14 bases lying between them. This CDR3 spans 14 amino acids. Germline CDR1 and CDR2: SGHNT and YYREEE (reference sequence). This chain's CDR3 is CASSPGGRGEKLFF. The CDR3 coding sequence is TGTGCCAGCAGCCCGGGCGGGAGGGGTGAAAAACTGTTTTTT.

The J gene is TRBJ2-7, the V gene TRBV15; 10 positions match TRBD1. Losses at the gene ends were 1 base for V and 0 bases for J; bases not matched to a gene: 3. The germline CDR1 and CDR2 sequences are LNHNV and YYDKDF (reference sequence). This CDR3 is built from 16 residues. The CDR3 DNA sequence: TGTGCCACCAGCAGAGTGACAGGGGGCTTCTCCTACGAGCAGTACTTC. It codes for CATSRVTGGFSYEQYF.

The gene calls are TRBV5-1 and TRBJ2-5, with D maybe TRBD1 (5 bases). The CDR3 has 13 residues. Deletions cut 6 bases from V and 2 bases from J, with 11 bases between. CDR1 and CDR2 from the germline V gene are SGHRS and YFSETQ. DNA for the CDR3: TGCGCCAGCAACACTCGACAGCAAGAGACCCAGTACTTC. Amino acid sequence: CASNTRQQETQYF.

The V gene is TRBV27, the J gene TRBJ2-7; 7 bases are shared with TRBD1. The J segment lost 1 base and the V segment lost 3 bases, leaving 9 bases of the junction unmatched. Per germline, CDR1 MNHEY and CDR2 SMNVEV (reference sequence). The CDR3 spans 16 residues. CDR3: CASSLRQGHRSYEQYF. CDR3 sequence (DNA): TGTGCCAGCAGTTTGAGACAGGGCCATAGGTCCTACGAGCAGTACTTC.

The rearrangement links TRBV29-1 to TRBJ2-1; D is possibly TRBD1 or TRBD2 (11 bases each). This CDR3 region has 17 residues. Germline CDR1 and CDR2: SQVTM and ANQGSEA. V lost 7 bases, J lost 6 bases, and 28 bases lay in between. The CDR3 is CSGTGGELAGVPNEQFF. The CDR3 DNA sequence: TGCAGCGGGACAGGGGGCGAACTAGCGGGAGTACCCAATGAGCAGTTCTTC.

Turning to this clone: A read error may produce the germline difference seen at one junction end. The chain links TRBV7-8 to TRBJ2-7; TRBD1 agrees at 9 bases. The CDR3 contains 14 residues. The germline gives CDR1 SGHVS, CDR2 FQNEAQ. DNA for the CDR3: TGTGTCAGCAGCTTGGACAGGGGACCCTACGAGCAGTACTTC. Residues: CVSSLDRGPYEQYF.

This clone was seen only once. A read error may account for a junction end that differs from germline. J is TRBJ2-7 and V is TRBV7-9; 7 bases align to TRBD1. From germline, CDR1 is SEHNR and CDR2 FQNEAQ (reference sequence). CDR3 length: 17 residues. In DNA, the CDR3 is TGTTCCAGCGCTACTAATCAGGGGGAAAGATACTCCTACGAGCAGTACTTC. Translated, it gives CSSATNQGERYSYEQYF.

The chain employs TRBV14 and TRBJ1-2, with 7 bases matching TRBD1. V trimming: 3 bases; J trimming: 4 bases; junction bases outside the gene matches: 8. Germline V gene data show CDR1 as SGHDN and CDR2 as FVKESK. The CDR3 runs to 15 residues. The CDR3 is CASSQALGTAYGYTF. The CDR3 nucleotides are TGTGCCAGCAGCCAGGCCCTCGGGACAGCCTATGGCTACACCTTC.

The gene calls are TRBV6-5 and TRBJ2-7; 9 bases map to TRBD1. Germline V gives CDR1 MNHEY, CDR2 SVGAGI. V lost 8 bases to trimming and J lost 5 bases; unmatched junction nucleotides: 4. The CDR3 is 12 amino acids. CDR3 residues: CASRDRAHEQYF. The CDR3 coding sequence is TGTGCCAGCCGGGACAGGGCCCACGAGCAGTACTTC.

The rearrangement joins TRBV6-5 to TRBJ1-6; 7 bases are a match to TRBD1. This CDR3 region has 14 residues. The germline gives CDR1 MNHEY, CDR2 SVGAGI. V lost 6 bases, J lost 7 bases, and 6 bases stayed unmatched. CDR3 bases: TGTGCCAGCAGCCGAGACAGGGTAAATTCACCCCTCCACTTT. It specifies CASSRDRVNSPLHF.

The chain uses TRBV5-1 and TRBJ2-1; 7 nucleotides align to TRBD1. The CDR3 length is 16 residues. Germline lookup yields CDR1 SGHRS and CDR2 YFSETQ. The J segment lost 6 bases and the V segment lost 0 bases, leaving 9 bases of the junction unmatched. DNA for the CDR3: TGCGCCAGCAGCTTGGAGGCTCTGGCAGGGGGCAATGAGCAGTTCTTC. Translated: CASSLEALAGGNEQFF.